This T cell receptor (beta chain) was captured by sequencing in a study of blood T cell repertoires in COVID-19. For the study at large: T cells, B-cell-depleted T cells, or PBMCs supplied cDNA or gDNA.

The CDR3 extends over 15 amino acids. From germline, CDR1 is SGHRS and CDR2 YFSETQ. The trim removed 4 bases at V and 4 bases at J, leaving 7 bases unmatched. Per the authors' pipeline: The authors estimated nucleated cell counts from reference gene primer amplification. Generated by immunoSEQ multiplex PCR, the TCRdb table keeps only in-frame clones and is missing some. The V and J calls and clone size are taken from that table; D and trimming were inferred from the DNA. The data show around 170,000 clones, about 83% seen once. J is TRBJ2-7 and V is TRBV5-1, with 11 bases matching TRBD2. Material for sequencing was peripheral blood. The sequence derives from a human donor in a cohort sampled during active COVID-19. The CDR3, as DNA: TGCGCCAGCAGCGACTCCGGGACTAGCGGTTACGAGCAGTACTTC. It encodes CASSDSGTSGYEQYF. Using reference TRBV5-1 and TRBJ2-7 for the parts outside the CDR3, the full variable domain is KAGVTQTPRYLIKTRGQQVTLSCSPISGHRSVSWYQQTPGQGLQFLFEYFSETQRNKGNFPGRFSGRQFSNSRSEMNVSTLELGDSALYLCASSDSGTSGYEQYFGPGTRLTVT.